These T cell receptor beta chains were read from a single sample in a study of blood T cell repertoires in COVID-19. Only in-frame clones appear in the TCRdb table, and some are missing; sequencing was by immunoSEQ multiplex PCR. In the table there are some 200,000 clones, about four fifths of which are singletons. Material: PBMCs or T cells enriched from blood (not recorded which). These TCRs come from a man aged 35-49 years who had recovered from COVID-19. CDR3s include the opening cysteine and the closing phenylalanine or tryptophan. A D gene is named only where the DNA matches it firmly. Expanded clones get a size class; other rows say once, few or many, or leave the size out.

j_call,clone_size,d_call,v_call,cdr3_nt,cdr3_aa
TRBJ2-1,once,NA,TRBV4-3,TGCGCCAGCAGCCAAGATTCTAAACTACGGAATGAGCAGTTCTTC,CASSQDSKLRNEQFF
TRBJ2-2,NA,TRBD1,TRBV13,TGTGCCAGCAGCTTATCAGGACAGGGCACCGGGGAGCTGTTTTTT,CASSLSGQGTGELFF
TRBJ2-1,NA,TRBD2,TRBV7-2,TGTGCCAGCAACTCCGCCGGGACTAGCGGAGGCAACTCCTACAATGAGCAGTTCTTC,CASNSAGTSGGNSYNEQFF
TRBJ2-1,NA,TRBD1,TRBV4-1,TGCGCCAGCAGCCCACCCTACGGGACAGGGGACAATGAGCAGTTCTTC,CASSPPYGTGDNEQFF
TRBJ1-1,NA,TRBD1,TRBV2,TGTGCCAGCTGTCCTCTGGGGACAGGGAACATGAACACTGAAGCTTTCTTT,CASCPLGTGNMNTEAFF
TRBJ2-3,NA,NA,TRBV24-1,TGTGCCACCAGTGATCCCCCGGGAAGGGCGACTGATACGCAGTATTTT,CATSDPPGRATDTQYF
TRBJ2-2,NA,NA,TRBV2,TGTGCCAGTACCCCCACAAGCGGGGAGCTGTTTTTT,CASTPTSGELFF
TRBJ2-1,NA,TRBD2,TRBV10-1,TGCGCCAGCAGTAAACCCACCGAGACGGGAGGGAGCAATGAGCAGTTCTTC,CASSKPTETGGSNEQFF
TRBJ1-3,NA,TRBD1,TRBV7-8,TGTGCCAGCAGCCCCAGGGGGACTGGAAACACCATATATTTT,CASSPRGTGNTIYF
TRBJ2-7,NA,TRBD2,TRBV13,TGTGCCAGCAGCTTTTTTACGGGAGGCAGACCCTACGAGCAGTACTTC,CASSFFTGGRPYEQYF
TRBJ1-3,few,NA,TRBV5-1,TGCGCCAGCAGCTTGGGAGAGGTGGACACCATATATTTT,CASSLGEVDTIYF
TRBJ1-6,NA,NA,TRBV5-1,TGCGCCAGCAGCGAAGGGGCCCAAGGATCACCCCTCCACTTT,CASSEGAQGSPLHF
TRBJ2-3,NA,TRBD1,TRBV14,TGTGCCAGCAGCTTCCGGACAGGGGGCGCAACAGATACGCAGTATTTT,CASSFRTGGATDTQYF
TRBJ2-5,NA,NA,TRBV20-1,TGCAGTGCTAGTCCGGCAGGGGAGACGACCCAGTACTTC,CSASPAGETTQYF
TRBJ2-4,NA,TRBD1,TRBV6-1,TGTGCCAGCAGTGATCTAACCGGGACAGGGATTGACATTCAGTACTTC,CASSDLTGTGIDIQYF
TRBJ2-1,NA,NA,TRBV5-5,TGTGCCAGCAGCTTGTTGATGGGACTTAGAAGCTCCTACAATGAGCAGTTCTTC,CASSLLMGLRSSYNEQFF
TRBJ1-4,NA,NA,TRBV7-9,TGTGCCAGCAGCCCCCAGGGGTTCGTAGGAGAAAAACTGTTTTTT,CASSPQGFVGEKLFF
TRBJ2-1,NA,TRBD2,TRBV6-5,TGTGCCAGCACCCTTAAGCGGGAGGCTGTCGGTGAGCAGTTCTTC,CASTLKREAVGEQFF
TRBJ1-1,NA,TRBD1,TRBV3-1/TRBV3-2,TGTGCCAGCAGCCGGGGGAGACAGGGTGTACACACTGAAGCTTTCTTT,CASSRGRQGVHTEAFF
TRBJ1-4,once,TRBD1,TRBV6-7,TGTGCCAGCAGAGGCGACAGGGGTGAAAAACTGTTTTTT,CASRGDRGEKLFF
TRBJ2-7,NA,TRBD1,TRBV7-2,TGTGCCAGCAGCTTCCGGGACAGGGGTCGCGAGCAGTACTTC,CASSFRDRGREQYF
TRBJ1-1,NA,NA,TRBV12-3/TRBV12-4,TGTGCCAGCAGCTCCCGGGGGAACACTGAAGCTTTCTTT,CASSSRGNTEAFF
TRBJ2-5,few,NA,TRBV14,TGTGCCAGCAGCCCGTCGTACCAAGAGACCCAGTACTTC,CASSPSYQETQYF
TRBJ1-1,NA,TRBD1,TRBV9,TGTGCCAGCAGCCCGACAGGGATGAACACTGAAGCTTTCTTT,CASSPTGMNTEAFF
TRBJ2-5,NA,TRBD1,TRBV7-9,TGTGCCAGCAGCCATGGGACAGTCCAAGAGACCCAGTACTTC,CASSHGTVQETQYF
TRBJ1-4,NA,TRBD1,TRBV4-1,TGCGCCAGCAGACGGACAGGGTCACGAGAAAAACTGTTTTTT,CASRRTGSREKLFF
TRBJ2-7,NA,TRBD2,TRBV5-1,TGCGCCAGCAGCTTGGTATCTAGCGGACCTTACGAGCAGTACTTC,CASSLVSSGPYEQYF
TRBJ1-2,NA,NA,TRBV7-2,TGTGCCAGCAGCTTAGTTTTGGGGGCGAACTATGGCTACACCTTC,CASSLVLGANYGYTF
TRBJ2-1,NA,NA,TRBV28,TGTGCCAGCAGTACAATGGTGTTGAATGAGCAGTTCTTC,CASSTMVLNEQFF
TRBJ2-5,NA,NA,TRBV5-1,TGCGCCAGCAGCCAAGGACTGGGACAAGAGACCCAGTACTTC,CASSQGLGQETQYF
TRBJ1-3,NA,NA,TRBV6-2/TRBV6-3,TGTGCCAGCAGTTACACAGGACGGCTCAGAAACACCATATATTTT,CASSYTGRLRNTIYF
TRBJ2-3,NA,TRBD2,TRBV10-3,TGTGCCATCAGTCTAGCGGTTGGCACAGATACGCAGTATTTT,CAISLAVGTDTQYF
TRBJ1-2,NA,NA,TRBV29-1,TGCAGCGTTGAAGATCTCAGTGGCAGGGTGGGCCCGGAACATGGCTACACCTTC,CSVEDLSGRVGPEHGYTF
TRBJ1-5,NA,NA,TRBV4-1,TGCGCCAGCAGCCAAGATGGGAGGGTCACACCTTATCAGCCCCAGCATTTT,CASSQDGRVTPYQPQHF
TRBJ2-5,NA,TRBD2,TRBV29-1,TGCAGCGTTCGACTAGCGGAGAATCAAGAGACCCAGTACTTC,CSVRLAENQETQYF
TRBJ1-5,NA,NA,TRBV19,TGTGCCAGTACCCCGAGGGAGTTACAGCCCCAGCATTTT,CASTPRELQPQHF
TRBJ2-1,NA,TRBD1,TRBV7-2,TGTGCCAGCAGCCCCCACGTGACAGGGACCTACAATGAGCAGTTCTTC,CASSPHVTGTYNEQFF
TRBJ1-1,few,NA,TRBV14,TGTGCCAGCAGCCCCCTCTCAGGGTACACTGAAGCTTTCTTT,CASSPLSGYTEAFF
TRBJ1-1,NA,NA,TRBV3-1/TRBV3-2,TGTGCCAGCAGTCTGGGGGGGGGAGGACACACTGAAGCTTTCTTT,CASSLGGGGHTEAFF
TRBJ2-3,NA,NA,TRBV10-1,TGCGCCAGCAGTGAGGTTGGAGGGTTCGAGAATACGCAGTATTTT,CASSEVGGFENTQYF
TRBJ2-2,NA,TRBD2,TRBV4-2,TGTGCCAGCAGCCAAGTGCTAGCGGCCAACACCGGGGAGCTGTTTTTT,CASSQVLAANTGELFF
TRBJ1-2,once,TRBD1,TRBV2,TGTGCCAGCGAGGGACAGCCTAACTATGGCTACACCTTC,CASEGQPNYGYTF
TRBJ2-5,NA,NA,TRBV18,TGTGCCAGCTCACCCCTCGTCGGTATCCAAGAGACCCAGTACTTC,CASSPLVGIQETQYF
TRBJ2-3,NA,TRBD2,TRBV6-2/TRBV6-3,TGTGCCAGCAGTTACGGCGGGAGCAACGCAGATACGCAGTATTTT,CASSYGGSNADTQYF
TRBJ2-1,NA,NA,TRBV30,TGTGCCTGGAGCGATAGCGGATCCTACAATGAGCAGTTCTTC,CAWSDSGSYNEQFF
TRBJ2-2,NA,TRBD2,TRBV5-1,TGCGCCAGCAGCCAGGGACTAGCGGGAGGGAACACCGGGGAGCTGTTTTTT,CASSQGLAGGNTGELFF
TRBJ1-2,few,NA,TRBV19,TGTGCCAGTAGTACAGGGGAATATGGCTACACCTTC,CASSTGEYGYTF
TRBJ1-1,NA,NA,TRBV28,TGTGCCAGCAGCCTAACAGTAATGAACACTGAAGCTTTCTTT,CASSLTVMNTEAFF